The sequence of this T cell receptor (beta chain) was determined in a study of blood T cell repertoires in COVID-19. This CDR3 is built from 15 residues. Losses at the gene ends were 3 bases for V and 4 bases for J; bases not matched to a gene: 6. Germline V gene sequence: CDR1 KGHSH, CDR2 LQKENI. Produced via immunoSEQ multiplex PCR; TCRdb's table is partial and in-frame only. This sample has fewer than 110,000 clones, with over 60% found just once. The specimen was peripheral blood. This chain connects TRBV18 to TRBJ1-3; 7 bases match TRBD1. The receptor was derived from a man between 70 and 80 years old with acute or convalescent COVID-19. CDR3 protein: CASSPRQGSGNTIYF. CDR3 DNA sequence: TGTGCCAGCTCACCCCGACAGGGTTCCGGAAACACCATATATTTT.